Below are 23 T cell receptor beta chains sequenced from a single sample in a study of T cell repertoires in cytomegalovirus infection. Antigens for these TCRs are unknown. TCRdb reprocessed the reads with MiXCR, giving one entry per CDR3 protein. The table shows approximately 220,000 distinct CDR3 sequences, with roughly 34% occurring only once. The sample here was CD8+ T cells from cultured PBMCs, taken from culture after CMV antigen stimulation. All receptors come from a human donor in good health (CMV status not recorded). Some clones in this sample may be carry-over from other donors' samples.

The chain recombines TRBV7-8 with TRBJ2-1; 7 bases match TRBD2. V was pared by 4 bases and J by 4 bases, with 13 bases of the junction left unmatched. This CDR3 region has 17 residues. Germline CDR1 is SGHVS and CDR2 is FQNEAQ. CDR3 residues: CASSSPAGASPYNEQFF. As DNA, the CDR3 is TGTGCCAGCAGCTCCCCTGCGGGAGCCTCCCCGTACAATGAGCAGTTCTTC.

This clonotype was counted between two and nine times. The rearrangement joins TRBV7-9 to TRBJ1-2; D not resolved. This CDR3 spans 13 amino acids. The germline gives CDR1 SEHNR, CDR2 FQNEAQ (reference sequence). V was trimmed by 6 bases and J by 4 bases, leaving 12 bases between them. DNA for the CDR3: TGTGCCAGCAGGGGAACGCTACCCTATGGCTACACCTTC. This sequence encodes CASRGTLPYGYTF. Full variable domain (outside the CDR3, taken from reference TRBV7-9 and TRBJ1-2): DTGVSQNPRHKITKRGQNVTFRCDPISEHNRLYWYRQTLGQGPEFLTYFQNEAQLEKSRLLSDRFSAERPKGSFSTLEIQRTEQGDSAMYLCASRGTLPYGYTFGSGTRLTVV.

In this sample, this clonotype turned up a few times. J is TRBJ2-1 and V is TRBV27; TRBD2 is a possible D gene (5 bases). CDR1 is MNHEY and CDR2 is SMNVEV in the germline V gene (reference sequence). Deletions cut 6 bases from V and 5 bases from J, with 5 bases between. CDR3 length equals 11 residues. CDR3: CASSGDNEQFF. Here the CDR3 DNA reads TGTGCCAGCAGCGGGGACAATGAGCAGTTCTTC.

A few counts support this clonotype. V usage is TRBV7-6 and J usage is TRBJ1-3, with 7 bases fitting TRBD1. CDR3 size: 17 residues. V lost 5 bases to trimming and J lost 0 bases; unmatched junction nucleotides: 10. Per the germline V gene, CDR1 is SGHVS and CDR2 is FNYEAQ. The CDR3, as DNA: TGTGCCAGCAGCGCGTCGACAGGGACCCGCTCTGGAAACACCATATATTTT. Protein product: CASSASTGTRSGNTIYF.

This chain links TRBV27 with TRBJ2-5; 8 positions agree with TRBD2. The CDR3 extends over 15 amino acids. The V gene's germline CDR1 is MNHEY and CDR2 SMNVEV (reference sequence). Trimming removed 5 bases from V and 3 bases from J; junction bases left unmatched: 8. Written as DNA, the CDR3 is TGTGCCAGCAGTCCCAGACTAGCGCGAAAAGAGACCCAGTACTTC. Protein product: CASSPRLARKETQYF.

The rearrangement joins TRBV6-6 to TRBJ1-5; D uncertain. V was pared by 7 bases and J by 4 bases, with 17 bases between. Germline V lookup: CDR1 MNHNY, CDR2 SVGAGI (reference sequence). The CDR3 runs to 15 residues. CDR3 sequence reads: CASTSSEGFNQPQHF. In DNA form, the CDR3 reads TGTGCCAGCACCTCCTCCGAAGGATTTAATCAGCCCCAGCATTTT.

This clonotype has only a few counts. The rearrangement links TRBV6-5 to TRBJ1-2; a possible D gene is TRBD1 (5 bases). This CDR3 is built from 13 residues. The germline V gene encodes CDR1 MNHEY and CDR2 SVGAGI. Trimming took 6 bases from V and 4 from J, leaving 12 bases between them. In nucleotides, the CDR3 is TGTGCCAGCAGCCGGGGACGGAGCTATGGCTACACCTTC. Translated: CASSRGRSYGYTF.

V and J are TRBV7-6 and TRBJ2-7; 11 positions match TRBD1. The CDR3 is 16 amino acids. Germline-derived CDR1 and CDR2 are SGHVS and FNYEAQ. The V segment lost 3 bases and the J segment 2 bases; nucleotides outside the gene matches: 6. The CDR3 spells CASSFQGQGGTYEQYF. The CDR3 region has the DNA TGTGCCAGCAGCTTCCAGGGACAGGGGGGAACCTACGAGCAGTACTTC.

This chain joins TRBV6-6 and TRBJ2-1; 15 nucleotides match TRBD2. The CDR3 has 17 residues. Trimming cost V 8 bases and J 1 base; bases outside gene matches: 6. Germline CDR1 is MNHNY and CDR2 is SVGAGI (reference sequence). CDR3 sequence: CASEGLAGGRSYNEQFF. The DNA of the CDR3 is TGTGCCAGCGAAGGACTAGCGGGGGGGCGGTCCTACAATGAGCAGTTCTTC.

The V gene is TRBV7-8, the J gene TRBJ1-2; the match to TRBD1 covers 8 bases. Germline V lookup: CDR1 SGHVS, CDR2 FQNEAQ. This CDR3 spans 15 amino acids. V gave up 4 bases and J gave up 1 base; unmatched junction bases: 5. The CDR3 is CASSSGQGYNYGYTF. Written as DNA, the CDR3 is TGTGCCAGCAGCTCCGGACAGGGATATAACTATGGCTACACCTTC.

This chain connects TRBV13 to TRBJ2-5; unclear D gene. CDR3 length: 16 amino acids. V was cut by 0 bases and J by 2 bases, with 13 bases left in between. CDR1 and CDR2 from the germline V gene are PRHDT and FYEKMQ (reference sequence). CDR3 DNA: TGTGCCAGCAGCTTAGGGCCCCCGGCACTTCAAGAGACCCAGTACTTC. Translation gives CASSLGPPALQETQYF. The entire variable domain, with the rest obtained from reference TRBV13 and TRBJ2-5, is as follows: AAGVIQSPRHLIKEKRETATLKCYPIPRHDTVYWYQQGPGQDPQFLISFYEKMQSDKGSIPDRFSAQQFSDYHSELNMSSLELGDSALYFCASSLGPPALQETQYFGPGTRLLVL.

The gene calls are TRBV6-1 and TRBJ2-1, with D unclear. Germline assignment: CDR1 MNHNS and CDR2 SASEGT. The CDR3 extends over 15 amino acids. Trimming cost V 3 bases and J 4 bases, with 13 bases left between them. CDR3 bases: TGTGCCAGCAGTGAGGCAGCTTCTACTTACAATGAGCAGTTCTTC. This gives the protein CASSEAASTYNEQFF.

The chain recombines TRBV7-3 with TRBJ2-5; tentatively, D is TRBD1 (5 bases). From germline, CDR1 is SGHTA and CDR2 FQGTGA. This CDR3 is built from 13 residues. V dropped 5 bases and J dropped 2 bases, with 9 bases sitting between them. CDR3 sequence: CASSPGPQETQYF. Here the CDR3 DNA reads TGTGCCAGCAGCCCAGGGCCTCAAGAGACCCAGTACTTC. Full variable domain (rest looked up from reference TRBV7-3 and TRBJ2-5): GAGVSQTPSNKVTEKGKYVELRCDPISGHTALYWYRQSLGQGPEFLIYFQGTGAADDSGLPNDRFFAVRPEGSVSTLKIQRTERGDSAVYLCASSPGPQETQYFGPGTRLLVL.

V gene TRBV14 combines with J gene TRBJ2-5; TRBD1 is a possible D gene (5 bases). Germline V gene lookup returns CDR1 SGHDN and CDR2 FVKESK. This CDR3 is 13 amino acids long. V was pared by 3 bases and J by 5 bases, with 10 bases between. This chain's CDR3 is CASSQAGHETQYF. For the CDR3, the DNA is TGTGCCAGCAGCCAGGCAGGGCACGAGACCCAGTACTTC.

This rearrangement joins TRBV28 to TRBJ2-2; no clear D. This CDR3 contains 11 residues. Between the trimmed V and J ends, which lost 6 bases and 9 bases, there was a span of 8 bases. Germline V lookup: CDR1 MDHEN, CDR2 SYDVKM. This chain's CDR3 is CASRSSRELFF. CDR3 in DNA: TGTGCCAGCAGGAGTAGCAGGGAGCTGTTTTTT.

The chain employs TRBV11-2 and TRBJ1-1, with D uncertain. Trimming stripped 5 bases from V and 1 base from J, with 8 bases between. The germline V gene has CDR1 SGHAT and CDR2 FQNNGV. The CDR3 contains 13 residues. CDR3 residues: CASSQDTNTEAFF. In nucleotides, the CDR3 is TGTGCCAGCAGCCAAGACACGAACACTGAAGCTTTCTTT.

The J gene is TRBJ1-5, the V gene TRBV6-2 or TRBV6-3, with 7 bases lining up with TRBD1. Germline values: CDR1 MNHEY, CDR2 SVGEGT. Unmatched junction bases numbered 9, after V lost 6 bases and J lost 7 bases. The CDR3 loop spans 14 amino acids. CDR3 sequence: CASRREGARQPQHF. In nucleotides, the CDR3 is TGTGCCAGCAGAAGGGAGGGGGCGAGGCAGCCCCAGCATTTT.

This clonotype was counted ten times or more. V is TRBV12-3 or TRBV12-4 and J is TRBJ2-1; 8 bases are a match to TRBD2. The length of the CDR3 is 16 residues. After removal of 7 bases from V and 3 bases from J, the junction contained 11 bases not matched to a gene. The CDR3 spells CASILSGTPFYNEQFF. CDR3 coding DNA: TGTGCCAGCATTCTTAGCGGGACGCCTTTCTACAATGAGCAGTTCTTC.

In its sample, this clonotype was seen many times. The chain recombines TRBV7-9 with TRBJ2-1; 8 nucleotides line up with TRBD2. Losses at the gene ends were 4 bases for V and 6 bases for J; bases not matched to a gene: 5. Germline V gene data show CDR1 as SEHNR and CDR2 as FQNEAQ (reference sequence). CDR3 length: 14 residues. This CDR3 is CASSSGGRANEQFF. CDR3 nucleotides: TGTGCCAGCAGCTCGGGAGGGAGGGCCAATGAGCAGTTCTTC.

The V and J genes are TRBV7-3 and TRBJ2-7; 7 bases match TRBD2. V lost 2 bases to trimming and J lost 3 bases; unmatched junction nucleotides: 7. This CDR3 spans 15 amino acids. From germline, CDR1 is SGHTA and CDR2 FQGTGA. The DNA of the CDR3 is TGTGCCAGCAGCTTATCCCCTAGCGGAGACTACGAGCAGTACTTC. Translating it yields CASSLSPSGDYEQYF.

The rearrangement joins TRBV12-3 or TRBV12-4 to TRBJ1-2; TRBD1 matches 8 bases. The trim removed 4 bases at V and 4 bases at J, leaving 8 bases unmatched. The CDR3 has 15 amino acids. CDR3 coding DNA: TGTGCCAGCAGTTCGGACAGGGAGGAAGGCTATGGCTACACCTTC. It specifies CASSSDREEGYGYTF.

This clonotype was seen a handful of times. The J gene is TRBJ2-7, the V gene TRBV6-1; TRBD2 agrees at 10 bases. With V trimmed by 4 bases and J by 2 bases, 5 bases remained unmatched. The germline CDR1 and CDR2 sequences are MNHNS and SASEGT. There are 15 residues in the CDR3. The CDR3 DNA reads as TGTGCCAGCAGTGGATGGACTAGCGGAACCTACGAGCAGTACTTC. Translated, it gives CASSGWTSGTYEQYF.

This rearrangement joins TRBV27 to TRBJ1-1; 7 positions match TRBD1. Germline V gene data show CDR1 as MNHEY and CDR2 as SMNVEV (reference sequence). Trimming cost V 1 base and J 4 bases; bases outside gene matches: 12. This CDR3 is built from 17 residues. CDR3 DNA: TGTGCCAGCAGTTTATTCTACAGGGGCCCCATAGGCACTGAAGCTTTCTTT. This encodes CASSLFYRGPIGTEAFF.